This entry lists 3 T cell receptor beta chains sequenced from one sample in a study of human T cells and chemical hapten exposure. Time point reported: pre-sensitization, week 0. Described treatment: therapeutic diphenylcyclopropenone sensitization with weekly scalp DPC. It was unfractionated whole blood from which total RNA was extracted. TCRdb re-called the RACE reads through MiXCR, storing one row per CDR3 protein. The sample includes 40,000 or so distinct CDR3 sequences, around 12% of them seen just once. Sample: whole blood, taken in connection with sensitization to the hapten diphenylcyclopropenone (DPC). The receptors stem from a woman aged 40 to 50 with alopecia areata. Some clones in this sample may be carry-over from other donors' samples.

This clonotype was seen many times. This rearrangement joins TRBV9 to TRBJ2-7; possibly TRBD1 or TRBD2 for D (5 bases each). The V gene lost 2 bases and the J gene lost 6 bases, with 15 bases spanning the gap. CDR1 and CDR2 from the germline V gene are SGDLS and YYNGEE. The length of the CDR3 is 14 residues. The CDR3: CASSVDGTRGEQYF. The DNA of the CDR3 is TGTGCCAGCAGCGTCGACGGGACCAGAGGCGAGCAGTACTTC. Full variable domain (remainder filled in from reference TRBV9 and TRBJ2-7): DSGVTQTPKHLITATGQRVTLRCSPRSGDLSVYWYQQSLDQGLQFLIQYYNGEERAKGNILERFSAQQFPDLHSELNLSSLELGDSALYFCASSVDGTRGEQYFGPGTRLTVT.

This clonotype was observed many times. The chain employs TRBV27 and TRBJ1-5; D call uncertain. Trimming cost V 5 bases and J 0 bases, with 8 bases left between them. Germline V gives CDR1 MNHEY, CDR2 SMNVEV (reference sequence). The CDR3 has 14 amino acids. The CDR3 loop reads CASSPRDSNQPQHF. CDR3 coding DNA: TGTGCCAGCAGTCCTCGCGATAGCAATCAGCCCCAGCATTTT.

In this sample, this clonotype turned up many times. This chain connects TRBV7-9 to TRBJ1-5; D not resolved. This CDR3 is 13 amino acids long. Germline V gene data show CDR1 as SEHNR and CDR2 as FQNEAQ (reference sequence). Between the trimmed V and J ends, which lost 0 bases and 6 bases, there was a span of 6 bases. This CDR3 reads CASSLALRQPQHF. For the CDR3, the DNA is TGTGCCAGCAGCTTAGCCCTTCGTCAGCCCCAGCATTTT.